This T cell receptor (beta chain) emerged from a study of regulatory T cells. A couple of CD3G-deficient patients had more severe autoimmunity; all had some. Patients aged 2 to 39 years had fewer naive and more memory CD4+ and CD8+ T cells. The CDR3 runs to 14 residues. CDR1 MNHNS and CDR2 SASEGT come from the germline V gene. V shed 9 bases, J shed 7 bases, and the junction held 8 bases outside the gene matches. Study conclusions and caveats: Skewed V and J usage and few unique V-J pairs marked patient repertoires, most in Tregs. Shannon entropy was nonsignificantly lower in patient CD8+ T cells than control CD8+ cells.

Primers: 52 TRBV forward and 13 TRBJ reverse. TCRdb's copy holds only in-frame clones and misses some; the assay was immunoSEQ multiplex PCR. Seen here are 21,000 or so clones, more than 85% observed once, and the top ten hold roughly 3.5%. Note on this clone: The antigen is undetermined.

This chain links TRBV6-1 with TRBJ1-4; 10 nucleotides align to TRBD1. The clonotype originates from a child aged 2 to 10 with CD3G deficiency. Source material: CD8+ T cells sorted from blood. CDR3 nucleotide sequence: TGTGCCAGTACGACAGGGGGCTATAGTGAAAAACTGTTTTTT. Translated, it gives CASTTGGYSEKLFF.